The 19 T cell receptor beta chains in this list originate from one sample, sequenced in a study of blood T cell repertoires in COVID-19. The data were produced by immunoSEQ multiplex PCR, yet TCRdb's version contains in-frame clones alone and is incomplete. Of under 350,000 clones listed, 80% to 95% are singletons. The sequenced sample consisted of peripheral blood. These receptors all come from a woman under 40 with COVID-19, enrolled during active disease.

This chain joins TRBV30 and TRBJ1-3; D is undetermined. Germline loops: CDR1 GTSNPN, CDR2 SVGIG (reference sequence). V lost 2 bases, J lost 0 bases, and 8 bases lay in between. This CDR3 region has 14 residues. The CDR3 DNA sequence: TGTGCCTGGAGTCGAGTCTTCTCTGGAAACACCATATATTTT. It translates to CAWSRVFSGNTIYF. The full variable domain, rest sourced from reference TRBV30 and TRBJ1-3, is SQTIHQWPATLVQPVGSPLSLECTVEGTSNPNLYWYRQAAGRGLQLLFYSVGIGQISSEVPQNLSASRPQDRQFILSSKKLLLSDSGFYLCAWSRVFSGNTIYFGEGSWLTVV.

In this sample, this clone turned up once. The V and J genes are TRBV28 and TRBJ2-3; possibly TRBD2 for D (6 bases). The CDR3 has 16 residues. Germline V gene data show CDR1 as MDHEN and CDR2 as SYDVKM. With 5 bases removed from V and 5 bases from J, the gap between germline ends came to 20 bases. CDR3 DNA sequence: TGTGCCAGCAGTCTTTCTGGGGCGGGACTCCAAGATACGCAGTATTTT. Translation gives CASSLSGAGLQDTQYF.

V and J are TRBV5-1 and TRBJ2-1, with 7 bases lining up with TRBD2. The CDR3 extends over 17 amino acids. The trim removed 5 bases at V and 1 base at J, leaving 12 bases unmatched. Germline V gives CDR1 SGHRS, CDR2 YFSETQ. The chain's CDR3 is CASRGTGASGSYNEQFF. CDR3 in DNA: TGCGCCAGCAGAGGGACCGGGGCTAGCGGTTCCTACAATGAGCAGTTCTTC.

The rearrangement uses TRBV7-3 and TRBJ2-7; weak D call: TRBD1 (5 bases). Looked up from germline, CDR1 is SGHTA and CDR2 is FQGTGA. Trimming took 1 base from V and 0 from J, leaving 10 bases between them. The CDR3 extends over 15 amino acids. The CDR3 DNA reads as TGTGCCAGCAGCTTAATACCAGGGATCTCCTACGAGCAGTACTTC. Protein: CASSLIPGISYEQYF.

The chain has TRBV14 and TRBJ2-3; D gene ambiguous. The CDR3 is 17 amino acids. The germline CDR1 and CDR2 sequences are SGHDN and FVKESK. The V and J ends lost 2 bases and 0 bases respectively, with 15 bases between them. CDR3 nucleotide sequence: TGTGCCAGCAGCCAACGGTTCCGTGGTACTAGCACAGATACGCAGTATTTT. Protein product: CASSQRFRGTSTDTQYF.

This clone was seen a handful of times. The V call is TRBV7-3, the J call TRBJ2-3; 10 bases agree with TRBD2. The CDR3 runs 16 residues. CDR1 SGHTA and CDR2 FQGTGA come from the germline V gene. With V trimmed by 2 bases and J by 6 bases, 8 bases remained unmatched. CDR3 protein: CASSLFSSGSADTQYF. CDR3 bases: TGTGCCAGCAGCTTATTTTCTAGCGGGAGCGCGGATACGCAGTATTTT.

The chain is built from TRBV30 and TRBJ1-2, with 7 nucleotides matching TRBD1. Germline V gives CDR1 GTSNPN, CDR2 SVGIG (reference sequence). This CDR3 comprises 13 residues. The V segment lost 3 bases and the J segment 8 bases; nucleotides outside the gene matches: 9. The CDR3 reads CAWSPTGLDGYTF. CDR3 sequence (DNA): TGTGCCTGGAGCCCGACAGGGTTGGACGGCTACACCTTC.

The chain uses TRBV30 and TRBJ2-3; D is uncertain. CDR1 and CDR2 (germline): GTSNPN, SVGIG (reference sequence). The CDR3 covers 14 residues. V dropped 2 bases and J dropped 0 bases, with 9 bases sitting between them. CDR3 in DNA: TGTGCCTGGAGTCGCGGCACTAGCACAGATACGCAGTATTTT. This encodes CAWSRGTSTDTQYF.

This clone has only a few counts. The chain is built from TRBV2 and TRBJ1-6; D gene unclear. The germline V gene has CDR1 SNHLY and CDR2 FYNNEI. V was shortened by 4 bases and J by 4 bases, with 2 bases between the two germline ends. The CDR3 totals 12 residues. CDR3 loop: CASSAYNSPLHF. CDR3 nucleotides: TGTGCCAGCAGTGCTTATAATTCACCCCTCCACTTT.

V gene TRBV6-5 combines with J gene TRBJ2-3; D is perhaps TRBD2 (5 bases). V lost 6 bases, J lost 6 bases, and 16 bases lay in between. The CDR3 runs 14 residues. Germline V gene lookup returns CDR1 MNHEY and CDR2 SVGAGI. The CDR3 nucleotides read TGTGCCAGCAGCCCAGCGGATTCGGGGGATACGCAGTATTTT. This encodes CASSPADSGDTQYF.

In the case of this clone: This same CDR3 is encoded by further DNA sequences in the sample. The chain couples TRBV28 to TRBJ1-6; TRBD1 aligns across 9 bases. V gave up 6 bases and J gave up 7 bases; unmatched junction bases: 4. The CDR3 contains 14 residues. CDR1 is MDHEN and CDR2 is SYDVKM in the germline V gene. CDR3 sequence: CASSRTGDNSPLHF. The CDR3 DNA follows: TGTGCCAGCAGCAGGACAGGGGACAATTCACCCCTCCACTTT.

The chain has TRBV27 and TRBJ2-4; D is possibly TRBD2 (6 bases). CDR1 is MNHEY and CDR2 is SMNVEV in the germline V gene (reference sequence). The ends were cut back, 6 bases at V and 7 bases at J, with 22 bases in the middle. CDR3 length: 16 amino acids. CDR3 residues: CASSPLEGGGRNIQYF. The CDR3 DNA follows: TGTGCCAGCAGCCCCTTGGAGGGTGGTGGACGGAACATTCAGTACTTC.

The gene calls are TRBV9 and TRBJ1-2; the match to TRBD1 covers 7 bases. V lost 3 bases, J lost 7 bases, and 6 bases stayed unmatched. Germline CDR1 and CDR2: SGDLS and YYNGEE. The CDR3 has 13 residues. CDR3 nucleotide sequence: TGTGCCAGCAGCGCAGGGGGATGGGGTGGCTACACCTTC. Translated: CASSAGGWGGYTF.

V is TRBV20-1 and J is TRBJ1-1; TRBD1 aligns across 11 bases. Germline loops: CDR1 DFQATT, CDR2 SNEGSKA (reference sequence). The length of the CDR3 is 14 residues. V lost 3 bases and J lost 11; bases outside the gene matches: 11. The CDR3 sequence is CSASRWTGGFHAFF. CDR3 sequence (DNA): TGCAGTGCTAGTCGGTGGACAGGGGGCTTTCATGCTTTCTTT.

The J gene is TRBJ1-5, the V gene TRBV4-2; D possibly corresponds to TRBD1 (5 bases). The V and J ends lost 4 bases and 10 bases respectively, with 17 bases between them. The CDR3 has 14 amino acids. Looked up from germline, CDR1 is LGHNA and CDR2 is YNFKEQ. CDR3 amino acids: CASSPGVGPRPQHF. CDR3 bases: TGTGCCAGCAGCCCGGGGGTGGGCCCGAGACCCCAGCATTTT.

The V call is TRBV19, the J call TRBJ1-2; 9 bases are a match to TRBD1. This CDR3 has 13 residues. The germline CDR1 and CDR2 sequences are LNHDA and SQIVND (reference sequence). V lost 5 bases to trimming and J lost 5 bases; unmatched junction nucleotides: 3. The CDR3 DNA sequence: TGTGCCAGTAGTCCGGGGACAGGGTATGGCTACACCTTC. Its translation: CASSPGTGYGYTF.

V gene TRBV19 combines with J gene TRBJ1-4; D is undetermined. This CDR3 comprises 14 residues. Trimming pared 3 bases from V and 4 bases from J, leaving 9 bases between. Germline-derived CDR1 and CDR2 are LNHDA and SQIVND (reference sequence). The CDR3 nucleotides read TGTGCCAGTAGTATCCTCAGCGGTAATGAAAAACTGTTTTTT. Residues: CASSILSGNEKLFF.

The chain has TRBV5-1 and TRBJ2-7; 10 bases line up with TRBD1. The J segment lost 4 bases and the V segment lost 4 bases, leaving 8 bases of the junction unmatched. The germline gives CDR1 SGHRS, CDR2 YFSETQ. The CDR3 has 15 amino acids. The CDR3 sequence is CASSRPGQGWYEQYF. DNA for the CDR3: TGCGCCAGCAGCAGACCGGGACAGGGGTGGTACGAGCAGTACTTC.

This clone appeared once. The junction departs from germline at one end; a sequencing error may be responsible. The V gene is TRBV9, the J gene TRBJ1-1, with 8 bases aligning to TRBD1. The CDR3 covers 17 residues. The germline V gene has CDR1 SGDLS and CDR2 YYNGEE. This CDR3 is CASSVGHLLQGDTEAFF. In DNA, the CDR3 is TGTGCCAGCAGCGTAGGGCACCTTCTACAGGGGGACACCGAAGCTTTCTTT.